This T cell receptor (beta chain) was sequenced in a study of T-cell reconstitution after alpha-beta-depleted transplantation in children. Using unique molecular identifiers, the investigators prepared the TCRbeta library. TCRdb reanalysed the PCR reads using MiXCR and keeps one entry per CDR3 protein. The repertoire holds 300,000 to 400,000 distinct CDR3 sequences, with 23% as singletons. This clonotype turned up a few times. Its antigen is unknown. Findings and limits, study-wide: Surviving recipient T cells and thymic progenitors produced the high day-60 TCRbeta diversity seen in some patients. Counts and diversity of T cells one year after transplant came mostly from newly produced T cells. Alpha-beta T cells about two months after transplant reportedly derived from several hundred expanded graft clones.

Trimming took 6 bases from V and 2 from J; bases not matched to a gene: 5. Germline V gene data show CDR1 as SGHVS and CDR2 as FQNEAQ. The CDR3 spans 15 residues. This specimen was PBMCs, mostly from graft donor cells, taken 180 days after TCRalphabeta/CD19-depleted stem cell transplant. This TCR was recovered from a male patient between 5 and 17 years old who had a stem cell transplant for acute lymphoblastic leukemia, so the T cells may come from the graft donor. This chain connects TRBV7-8 to TRBJ1-3, with TRBD1 identical over 9 bases. The CDR3 reads CASRSQGAAGNTIYF. CDR3 DNA: TGTGCCAGCAGGTCACAGGGGGCAGCTGGAAACACCATATATTTT.